This T cell receptor (beta chain) was retrieved from a study of blood T cell repertoires in COVID-19 (TCRdb year 2020). Context from the whole study: Samples from collaborators originated in the United States, Italy and Spain and spanned both the acute and convalescent phases of COVID-19. The material from the prospective study consisted of cDNA or gDNA derived from T cells, B-cell-depleted T cells, or PBMCs. Deeply sampled blood TCRbeta repertoires from subjects exposed to, actively infected with, or recovered from COVID-19 were included in the dataset. The repertoires were released in a freely available public database meant as a resource for research on the immune response to SARS-CoV-2. Samples came from the ongoing ImmuneRACE study (first 160 participants) plus 1,254 subjects from 6 global collaborators. The sample metadata nearly always contained a de-identified subject ID, COVID-19 status, age in years and sex. Where available, HLA class I and class II types were taken from metadata supplied by the sample provider and were not determined by assay-based typing. The research as a whole found: The amount of clinical and demographic metadata varied by source and participant and was provided uncurated.

TCRbeta CDR3 regions were amplified from genomic DNA by means of the immunoSEQ Assay, a bias-controlled multiplex PCR. The source study handled its data this way. The number of nucleated cells in each sample was estimated by amplification of reference gene primers within the assay. Sequence reads were collapsed and filtered to measure the absolute abundance of every unique TCRbeta CDR3 rearrangement. Productive Simpson clonality was computed per sample as the square root of Simpson's diversity index over productive rearrangements. What TCRdb holds here is the immuneACCESS table cut down to in-frame rearrangements. Part of the clones is not present; checked against another copy, under half of the missing clones reflect an unresolved V gene, and the others are unexplained. V, J and clone size reflect that table, while D and trimming were determined from the DNA. The sample has some 140,000 clones on record, around nine tenths of them singletons. Of the sample, roughly 2.2% is held by the ten largest clones.

Whole blood was collected in K2EDTA tubes by collaborating institutions according to the institutions' own protocols. Collaborator samples were shipped for TCRbeta analysis as frozen whole blood, isolated PBMCs, or DNA extracted from either sample type. Spanning cysteine to phenylalanine, the CDR3 consists of 15 amino acids. The only DNA kept is the CDR3, 45 bases in frame from the first base. The CDR1 and CDR2 encoded by the germline V gene are LGHNA and YSLEER. Note on this clone: Its antigen is currently not known. No base quality values were provided; no much bigger clone lies one nucleotide off.

Source material: peripheral blood. This TCR derives from an older man with active COVID-19. The chain couples TRBV4-3 to TRBJ2-7; 10 nucleotides in the junction match TRBD2. The CDR3 reads CPPRRQREGRYEQYF. The DNA reads TGCCCCCCCCGCCGCCAGCGGGAGGGGAGGTACGAGCAGTACTTC.